These 10 T cell receptor beta chains came from one sample sequenced in a study of T-cell reconstitution after alpha-beta-depleted transplantation in children. Preparing the TCRbeta library involved the use of unique molecular identifiers. MiXCR, applied by TCRdb to the PCR reads, yields one record per CDR3 protein. The table has 200,000 to 250,000 distinct CDR3 sequences, roughly a tenth seen once; the top ten hold roughly 30%. Sequencing was performed on PBMCs, taken before TCRalphabeta/CD19-depleted stem cell transplant. The source of these receptors is a child under two years old with acute myeloid leukemia, due to receive a stem cell transplant.

This clonotype has a count of ten or more. The V call is TRBV7-9, the J call TRBJ1-2, with D perhaps matching TRBD1 (5 bases). CDR3 length equals 12 residues. Trimming pared 7 bases from V and 4 bases from J, leaving 10 bases between. Germline CDR1 SEHNR, CDR2 FQNEAQ (reference sequence). The CDR3 DNA reads TGTGCCAGCATGGGGACCGCCTATGGCTACACCTTC. It specifies CASMGTAYGYTF. The variable domain in full, completed from reference TRBV7-9 and TRBJ1-2, reads DTGVSQNPRHKITKRGQNVTFRCDPISEHNRLYWYRQTLGQGPEFLTYFQNEAQLEKSRLLSDRFSAERPKGSFSTLEIQRTEQGDSAMYLCASMGTAYGYTFGSGTRLTVV.

This clonotype was seen ten or more times. The chain has TRBV7-8 and TRBJ2-5; the D is unclear. The CDR3 extends over 14 amino acids. Germline V CDR1 and CDR2: SGHVS, FQNEAQ. The ends were cut back, 1 base at V and 1 base at J, with 7 bases in the middle. This CDR3 is CASSLVPLQETQYF. CDR3 sequence (DNA): TGTGCCAGCAGCTTAGTTCCCCTCCAAGAGACCCAGTACTTC.

This clonotype was detected ten times or more. The V call is TRBV24-1, the J call TRBJ2-7, with D tentatively TRBD2 (5 bases). This CDR3 region has 12 residues. Trimming took 5 bases from V and 6 from J, leaving 10 bases between them. The germline V gene has CDR1 KGHDR and CDR2 SFDVKD. CDR3 sequence reads: CATSVSGIEQYF. The CDR3 DNA sequence: TGTGCCACCAGTGTATCGGGGATCGAGCAGTACTTC.

In this sample, this clonotype turned up many times. The chain couples TRBV29-1 to TRBJ2-6; D not resolved. The CDR3 has 13 amino acids. Germline V CDR1 and CDR2: SQVTM, ANQGSEA. The V end lost 4 bases, the J end lost 0 bases, and 4 bases lay between the germline ends. The chain's CDR3 is CSVVVSGANVLTF. CDR3 coding DNA: TGCAGCGTTGTGGTCTCTGGGGCCAACGTCCTGACTTTC.

This clonotype was observed many times. DNA of the CDR3: TGCAGTGCTAGAACTAGCGGGAGTCCCTACAATGAGCAGTTCTTC. This codes for CSARTSGSPYNEQFF. The genes are TRBV20-1 and TRBJ2-1, with 11 bases fitting TRBD2. The V gene end was trimmed by 2 bases and the J gene end by 2 bases; junction bases not matched to a gene: 2. CDR3 size: 15 residues. CDR1 is DFQATT and CDR2 is SNEGSKA in the germline V gene (reference sequence).

In its sample, this clonotype was seen many times. The chain has TRBV10-2 and TRBJ1-1; no clear D gene. This CDR3 contains 14 residues. V gave up 6 bases and J gave up 4 bases, with 15 bases separating them. Germline V gives CDR1 WSHSY, CDR2 SAAADI. As DNA, the CDR3 is TGCGCCAGCAGCCCCTTACTCGGTGCCACTGAAGCTTTCTTT. Translated, it gives CASSPLLGATEAFF.

This clonotype appeared a few times. The chain combines TRBV12-3 or TRBV12-4 with TRBJ1-5; the D gene is possibly TRBD1 (5 bases). V was cut by 3 bases and J by 2 bases, with 11 bases left in between. The CDR3 spans 15 residues. The CDR3 nucleotides are TGTGCCAGCAGTTTTTATCGGGGGGGCAATCAGCCCCAGCATTTT. Encoded protein: CASSFYRGGNQPQHF.

This clonotype has at least ten counts. V usage is TRBV7-2 and J usage is TRBJ2-6, with D perhaps matching TRBD2 (5 bases). The CDR3 length is 14 residues. Trimming left V 7 bases short and J 1 base short, with 8 bases between. Germline V gene data show CDR1 as SGHTA and CDR2 as FQGNSA. This chain's CDR3 is CASTRGSGANVLTF. DNA of the CDR3: TGTGCCAGCACTCGGGGTTCTGGGGCCAACGTCCTGACTTTC.

The J gene is TRBJ1-1, the V gene TRBV24-1; possibly TRBD1 for D (5 bases). V shed 5 bases and J shed 7 bases, with 13 bases lying between them. Per germline, CDR1 KGHDR and CDR2 SFDVKD. CDR3 length: 13 amino acids. The CDR3, as DNA: TGTGCCACCAGTGGCGGTGGAGGGGATGAAGCTTTCTTT. Translated, it gives CATSGGGGDEAFF.

This clonotype was counted at least ten times. CDR3 residues: CASSYSVGGPQHF. For the CDR3, the DNA is TGTGCCAGCAGTTACTCGGTTGGGGGGCCCCAGCATTTT. The chain couples TRBV6-5 to TRBJ1-5; a weak D match, TRBD1 (5 bases). The CDR3 spans 13 residues. V lost 0 bases to trimming and J lost 9 bases, with 9 bases between them. Looked up from germline, CDR1 is MNHEY and CDR2 is SVGAGI.